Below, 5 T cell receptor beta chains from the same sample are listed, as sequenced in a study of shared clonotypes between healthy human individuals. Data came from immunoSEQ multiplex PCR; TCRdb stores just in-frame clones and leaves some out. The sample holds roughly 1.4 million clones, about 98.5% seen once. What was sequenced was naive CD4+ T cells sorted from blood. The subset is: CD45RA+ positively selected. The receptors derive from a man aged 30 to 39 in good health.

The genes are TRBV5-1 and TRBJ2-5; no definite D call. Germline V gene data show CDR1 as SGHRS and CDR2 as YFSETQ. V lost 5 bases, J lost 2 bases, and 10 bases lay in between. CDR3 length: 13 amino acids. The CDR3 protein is CASSQQPQETQYF. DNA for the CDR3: TGCGCCAGCAGTCAACAGCCTCAAGAGACCCAGTACTTC.

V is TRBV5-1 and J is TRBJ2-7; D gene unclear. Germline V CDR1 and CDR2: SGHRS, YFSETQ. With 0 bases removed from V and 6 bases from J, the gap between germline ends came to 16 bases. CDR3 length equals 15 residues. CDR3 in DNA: TGCGCCAGCAGCTTGGCCCCACGAGGTCCTAGCGAGCAGTACTTC. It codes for CASSLAPRGPSEQYF.

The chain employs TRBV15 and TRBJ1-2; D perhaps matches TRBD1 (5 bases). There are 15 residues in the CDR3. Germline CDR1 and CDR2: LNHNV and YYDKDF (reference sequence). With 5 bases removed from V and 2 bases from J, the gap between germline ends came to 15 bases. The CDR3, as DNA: TGTGCCACCAGCCCCGATCCCGGGGGAAACTATGGCTACACCTTC. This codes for CATSPDPGGNYGYTF.

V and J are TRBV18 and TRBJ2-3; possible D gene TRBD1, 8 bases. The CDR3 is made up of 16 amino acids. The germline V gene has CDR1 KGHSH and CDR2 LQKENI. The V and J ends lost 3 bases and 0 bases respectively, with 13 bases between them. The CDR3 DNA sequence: TGTGCCAGCTCACCGGGGGGGACAGGCAGCACAGATACGCAGTATTTT. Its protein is CASSPGGTGSTDTQYF.

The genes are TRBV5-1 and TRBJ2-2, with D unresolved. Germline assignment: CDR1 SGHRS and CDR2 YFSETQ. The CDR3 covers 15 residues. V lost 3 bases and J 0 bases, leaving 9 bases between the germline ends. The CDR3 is CASSYQTANTGELFF. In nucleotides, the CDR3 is TGCGCCAGCAGCTATCAAACCGCGAACACCGGGGAGCTGTTTTTT.